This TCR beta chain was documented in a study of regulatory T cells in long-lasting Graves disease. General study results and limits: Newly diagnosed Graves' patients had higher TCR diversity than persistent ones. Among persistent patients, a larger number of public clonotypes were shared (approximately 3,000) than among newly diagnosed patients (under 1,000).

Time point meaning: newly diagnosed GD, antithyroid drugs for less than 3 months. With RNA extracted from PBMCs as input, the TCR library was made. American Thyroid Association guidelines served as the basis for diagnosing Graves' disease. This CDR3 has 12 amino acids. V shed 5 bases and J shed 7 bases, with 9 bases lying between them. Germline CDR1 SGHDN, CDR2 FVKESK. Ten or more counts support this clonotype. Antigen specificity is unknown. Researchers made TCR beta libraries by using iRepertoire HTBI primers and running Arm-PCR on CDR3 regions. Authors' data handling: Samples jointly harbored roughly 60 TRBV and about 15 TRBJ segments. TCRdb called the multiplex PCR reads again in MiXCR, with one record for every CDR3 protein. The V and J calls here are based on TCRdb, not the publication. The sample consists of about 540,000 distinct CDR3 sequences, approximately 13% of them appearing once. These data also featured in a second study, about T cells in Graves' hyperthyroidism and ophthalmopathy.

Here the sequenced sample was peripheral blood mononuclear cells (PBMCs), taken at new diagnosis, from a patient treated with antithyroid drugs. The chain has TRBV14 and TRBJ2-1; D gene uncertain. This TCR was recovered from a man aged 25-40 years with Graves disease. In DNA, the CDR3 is TGTGCCAGCAGCGTTATTAGGAATGAGCAGTTCTTC. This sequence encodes CASSVIRNEQFF.